Listed below are T cell receptor beta chains from one sample, sequenced in a study of metastatic and nonmetastatic thyroid tumors. MiXCR was used by TCRdb to re-call the PCR reads. The sample holds tens of thousands of clones, more than 25% seen once. The sequenced material came from blood. These receptors were obtained from a male donor with papillary thyroid cancer or a benign thyroid nodule (not recorded which). Some clones in this sample may be carry-over from other donors' samples. The CDR3 runs from the conserved cysteine through the conserved F or W.

J gene | V gene | CDR3 protein
TRBJ2-1 | TRBV9 | CASSITSGSAGEQFF
TRBJ2-3 | TRBV6-5 | CASSYRGQRTDTQYF
TRBJ2-7 | TRBV4-1 | CASSQVEDRAYEQYF
TRBJ2-7 | TRBV24-1 | CATSGWETYEQYF
TRBJ2-3 | TRBV20-1 | CSATPTRTSSDTQYF
TRBJ1-3 | TRBV5-1 | CASSLGVRAGNTIYF
TRBJ1-1 | TRBV5-8 | CASSRGRELLETEAFF
TRBJ2-7 | TRBV6-1 | CASRPTREQYF
TRBJ1-2 | TRBV9 | CASSPRKIDYGYTF
TRBJ1-2 | TRBV28 | CASRILQGVVGGYTF
TRBJ2-2 | TRBV25-1 | CASSGTSDTGELFF
TRBJ2-2 | TRBV12-3/TRBV12-4 | CASRNRAGNTGELFF
TRBJ2-7 | TRBV7-3 | CASSLGTITYEQYF
TRBJ2-3 | TRBV11-2 | CANSRGGTITTDTQYF
TRBJ2-1 | TRBV11-2 | CASSESLLSGRVYNEQFF
TRBJ2-2 | TRBV11-2 | CASSSPGDTGELFF
TRBJ2-1 | TRBV6-1 | CASSDETGVRESVNEQFF
TRBJ1-2 | TRBV24-1 | CATSDLRDTREGGDGYTF
TRBJ1-3 | TRBV6-2/TRBV6-3 | CASSYFGSGNTIYF
TRBJ1-5 | TRBV28 | CASRRQGTSNQPQHF
TRBJ1-1 | TRBV5-1 | CASSSGTANTEAFF
TRBJ2-2 | TRBV27 | CASSKDRAATGELFF
TRBJ1-2 | TRBV7-9 | CASSRQGPYGYTF
TRBJ2-3 | TRBV12-3/TRBV12-4 | CASSFTDTQYF
TRBJ1-1 | TRBV12-3/TRBV12-4 | CASSGTGSSEAFF
TRBJ2-7 | TRBV20-1 | CSAPTGTEQYF
TRBJ1-2 | TRBV20-1 | CSARGDSYGYTF
TRBJ1-1 | TRBV24-1 | CAVSQGNTEAFF
TRBJ1-1 | TRBV11-1 | CASSLEQGGFGDTEAFF
TRBJ2-7 | TRBV15 | CATSSSTARGSYEQYF
TRBJ1-2 | TRBV15 | CATSRATGYGYTF
TRBJ2-3 | TRBV19 | CASTETAGRADTQYF
TRBJ2-7 | TRBV6-1 | CASSETADRAYEQYF
TRBJ2-1 | TRBV13 | CASSDRALDNEQFF
TRBJ2-7 | TRBV19 | CASSLEGYEQYF
TRBJ2-5 | TRBV7-3 | CASSLKGGHQETQYF
TRBJ2-5 | TRBV5-1 | CASSFGTSGRWETQYF
TRBJ1-4 | TRBV20-1 | CSAHDRKNEKLFF
TRBJ2-2 | TRBV28 | CASSFDPRASSNTGELFF
TRBJ1-2 | TRBV27 | CASSLGGTHPGYTF
TRBJ2-3 | TRBV15 | CATSTRTGPGTDTQYF
TRBJ2-7 | TRBV11-3 | CASSLDDREMHF
TRBJ2-3 | TRBV10-2 | CASSELQFIGGPSTDTQYF
TRBJ2-5 | TRBV11-2 | CASRLAGGLETQYF
TRBJ1-1 | TRBV5-4 | CASSFLNRENTEAFF
TRBJ1-3 | TRBV6-2/TRBV6-3 | CASSYSRGSGNTIYF